What follows are 20 T cell receptor beta chains derived from one specimen sequenced in a study of blood T cell repertoires in COVID-19. Sequenced by immunoSEQ multiplex PCR; TCRdb stores in-frame clones only, minus some. The data show roughly 160,000 clones, about 85% seen once. The sample comprised peripheral blood. Source of these receptors: a woman aged 50 to 60 with COVID-19, enrolled during active disease.

The rearrangement links TRBV11-2 to TRBJ2-7, with a tentative D call TRBD1 (6 bases). Trimming stripped 5 bases from V and 2 bases from J, with 16 bases between. The CDR3 runs to 15 residues. CDR1 is SGHAT, CDR2 FQNNGV, per germline. The CDR3 sequence is CASSIGTRPTYEQYF. The DNA for the CDR3 is TGTGCCAGCAGCATCGGGACACGACCTACCTACGAGCAGTACTTC.

As concerns this clone: Without the conserved terminal phenylalanine or tryptophan, this CDR3 likely stems from a read error. The DNA is left out, because the CDR3 cannot be placed on it with certainty; the CDR3 is given as TCRdb lists it. The V gene is TRBV5-4, the J gene TRBJ2-7; TRBD1, the table's D call, lacks a check against the DNA. The germline V gene has CDR1 SGHNT and CDR2 YYREEE (reference sequence). The CDR3 is 15 residues long, counting both termini. The CDR3 protein is CASSLGAFSFRLPWS.

V usage is TRBV6-5 and J usage is TRBJ1-2; D is uncertain. The V end was cut by 2 bases, the J end by 0 bases, with 10 bases between. CDR1 MNHEY and CDR2 SVGAGI come from the germline V gene. The CDR3 contains 15 residues. This CDR3 is CASSYGDRANYGYTF. CDR3 nucleotide sequence: TGTGCCAGCAGTTACGGAGACCGCGCTAACTATGGCTACACCTTC.

The V call is TRBV6-1, the J call TRBJ2-2; the match to TRBD1 covers 8 bases. The V and J ends lost 2 bases and 4 bases, in that order; junction bases with no gene match: 3. The CDR3 totals 15 residues. Looked up from germline, CDR1 is MNHNS and CDR2 is SASEGT. This chain's CDR3 is CASSEQGAGTGELFF. In DNA form, the CDR3 reads TGTGCCAGCAGTGAACAGGGGGCGGGCACCGGGGAGCTGTTTTTT.

This clone was observed once. J is TRBJ1-2 and V is TRBV7-9, with a weak D call TRBD1 (6 bases). This CDR3 region has 15 residues. The V end was cut by 1 base, the J end by 3 bases, with 12 bases between. Germline values: CDR1 SEHNR, CDR2 FQNEAQ (reference sequence). The CDR3 loop is CASSLGGGLDYGYTF. The CDR3 bases are TGTGCCAGCAGCTTAGGCGGGGGCTTAGACTATGGCTACACCTTC. Full variable domain (missing parts from reference TRBV7-9 and TRBJ1-2): DTGVSQNPRHKITKRGQNVTFRCDPISEHNRLYWYRQTLGQGPEFLTYFQNEAQLEKSRLLSDRFSAERPKGSFSTLEIQRTEQGDSAMYLCASSLGGGLDYGYTFGSGTRLTVV.

The genes are TRBV18 and TRBJ1-6, with D tentatively TRBD1 (5 bases). Germline-derived CDR1 and CDR2 are KGHSH and LQKENI. V lost 3 bases and J 6 bases, leaving 12 bases between the germline ends. CDR3 length equals 15 residues. CDR3 sequence: CASSPQGHVNSPLHF. The CDR3 DNA reads as TGTGCCAGCTCACCCCAGGGCCATGTTAATTCACCCCTCCACTTT. The variable domain in full, completed from reference TRBV18 and TRBJ1-6, reads NAGVMQNPRHLVRRRGQEARLRCSPMKGHSHVYWYRQLPEEGLKFMVYLQKENIIDESGMPKERFSAEFPKEGPSILRIQQVVRGDSAAYFCASSPQGHVNSPLHFGNGTRLTVT.

The chain carries TRBV28 and TRBJ1-2; D is ambiguous. This CDR3 is 13 amino acids long. The V end was cut by 1 base, the J end by 7 bases, with 10 bases between. Germline CDR1 and CDR2: MDHEN and SYDVKM. Here the CDR3 reads CASSLSADGGYTF. CDR3 DNA sequence: TGTGCCAGCAGTTTATCTGCGGATGGTGGCTACACCTTC.

A remark on this clone: A junction end diverges from the germline sequence, so it may reflect a read error. The chain couples TRBV28 to TRBJ1-4; D perhaps matches TRBD1 (5 bases). There are 14 residues in the CDR3. The germline V gene encodes CDR1 MDHEN and CDR2 SYDVKM. CDR3 bases: TGTGCCAGCAACGTCGGAGGGGCTAAGGAAAAACTGTTTTTT. Translating it yields CASNVGGAKEKLFF.

This clone has a handful of counts. The chain carries TRBV28 and TRBJ2-4, with D possibly TRBD1 on 5 matching bases. Germline assignment: CDR1 MDHEN and CDR2 SYDVKM. Trimming took 3 bases from V and 8 from J, leaving 8 bases between them. This CDR3 contains 12 residues. In nucleotides, the CDR3 is TGTGCCAGCAGTTTCATCAGGGACATTCAGTACTTC. Translated, it gives CASSFIRDIQYF.

This sequence joins TRBV18 and TRBJ2-2; TRBD2 aligns across 11 bases. Trimming at V came to 1 base and at J to 4 bases, leaving 5 bases not matched to a gene. Germline assignment: CDR1 KGHSH and CDR2 LQKENI. The CDR3 length is 17 residues. In DNA, the CDR3 is TGTGCCAGCTCACCACGCTCTAGCGGGGGGCCCACCGGGGAGCTGTTTTTT. Protein sequence: CASSPRSSGGPTGELFF.

The chain links TRBV6-2 or TRBV6-3 to TRBJ1-2; D remains ambiguous. The germline V and J ends were trimmed by 0 bases and 6 bases, with 17 bases remaining between them. Germline lookup yields CDR1 MNHEY and CDR2 SVGEGT. This CDR3 is 16 amino acids long. The CDR3 loop reads CASSYSRGGLSDGYTF. DNA of the CDR3: TGTGCCAGCAGTTACTCGCGGGGAGGTTTGTCGGATGGCTACACCTTC.

CDR3 amino acids: CASSKGQGVAPLHF. In nucleotides, the CDR3 is TGTGCCAGCAGTAAAGGACAGGGGGTTGCACCCCTCCACTTT. The chain couples TRBV6-2 or TRBV6-3 to TRBJ1-6, with 10 bases lining up with TRBD1. The V gene end was trimmed by 5 bases and the J gene end by 11 bases; junction bases not matched to a gene: 6. CDR1 MNHEY and CDR2 SVGEGT come from the germline V gene. The CDR3 covers 14 residues.

This rearrangement joins TRBV21-1 to TRBJ1-1. TRBV21-1 is a recognized pseudogene. The CDR3 is 17 residues long. This CDR3 is CASSNGGKTLMNTEAFF. The CDR3 DNA follows: TGTGCCAGCAGCAACGGGGGAAAGACCCTCATGAACACTGAAGCTTTCTTT.

The rearrangement links TRBV28 to TRBJ2-7, with 11 bases matching TRBD1. Germline V gene data show CDR1 as MDHEN and CDR2 as SYDVKM. The CDR3 sequence is 14 residues long. V was clipped by 6 bases and J by 4 bases; unmatched bases: 5. In DNA, the CDR3 is TGTGCCAGCAGACGCGGACAGGGGGCTTACGAGCAGTACTTC. Translated, it gives CASRRGQGAYEQYF.

This chain links TRBV5-1 with TRBJ2-1; weak D call: TRBD1 (5 bases). Germline loops: CDR1 SGHRS, CDR2 YFSETQ. The V end was cut by 7 bases, the J end by 0 bases, with 14 bases between. The CDR3 covers 15 residues. CDR3 region: CASQAGLSSYNEQFF. The DNA of the CDR3 is TGCGCCAGCCAGGCAGGGTTGAGCTCCTACAATGAGCAGTTCTTC. Filled out from reference TRBV5-1 and TRBJ2-1, the complete variable domain reads KAGVTQTPRYLIKTRGQQVTLSCSPISGHRSVSWYQQTPGQGLQFLFEYFSETQRNKGNFPGRFSGRQFSNSRSEMNVSTLELGDSALYLCASQAGLSSYNEQFFGPGTRLTVL.

This clone was recorded once. The genes are TRBV7-9 and TRBJ2-7; 7 bases line up with TRBD1. Germline values: CDR1 SEHNR, CDR2 FQNEAQ (reference sequence). V was clipped by 8 bases and J by 4 bases; unmatched bases: 5. There are 12 residues in the CDR3. CDR3 nucleotides: TGTGCCAGCGGGGGACAGACTTACGAGCAGTACTTC. The encoded protein is CASGGQTYEQYF.

This chain uses TRBV5-1 with TRBJ1-4, with TRBD1 matching 9 bases. CDR1 and CDR2 from the germline V gene are SGHRS and YFSETQ. The CDR3 totals 14 residues. V lost 4 bases and J lost 8; bases outside the gene matches: 6. The CDR3, as DNA: TGCGCCAGCAGCCGGGACAGGGTTGGGGAAAAACTGTTTTTT. It is translated as CASSRDRVGEKLFF.

This chain uses TRBV7-2 with TRBJ1-2; a weak D match, TRBD1 (6 bases). The CDR3 runs to 14 residues. V lost 3 bases and J 6 bases, leaving 14 bases between the germline ends. Germline-derived CDR1 and CDR2 are SGHTA and FQGNSA. The CDR3: CASSLGHKEDGYTF. The DNA for the CDR3 is TGTGCCAGCAGCTTGGGACATAAAGAGGATGGCTACACCTTC.

The table lists this clone with a count of one. The chain uses TRBV4-1 and TRBJ2-5; D not certain. V was trimmed by 2 bases and J by 3 bases, leaving 10 bases between them. CDR1 and CDR2 from the germline V gene are MGHRA and YSYEKL. This CDR3 comprises 14 residues. CDR3 protein: CASSQIQPKETQYF. The CDR3 region has the DNA TGCGCCAGCAGCCAAATACAGCCGAAAGAGACCCAGTACTTC.

The chain carries TRBV7-9 and TRBJ2-7, with 8 bases that match TRBD2. The V segment lost 5 bases and the J segment 2 bases; nucleotides outside the gene matches: 8. Germline lookup yields CDR1 SEHNR and CDR2 FQNEAQ (reference sequence). This CDR3 comprises 15 residues. The CDR3 spells CASSPAAGGAYEQYF. CDR3 DNA: TGTGCCAGCAGCCCCGCGGCGGGGGGTGCCTACGAGCAGTACTTC.